Included here is one TCR beta chain sequence, with context. Antigen specificity is unknown. The entry originates in a study of OX40 agonist ivuxolimab in advanced cancers. Study overall: Participants, 75% to 90% male, averaged roughly 60 years of age, ranging from about 23 to 79. Allowance was made for prior anti-PD-1, anti-PD-L1 or anti-CTLA-4 therapy, and roughly 40% had some. Study-level findings and limits: The CD4+ and CD8+ T cells in the blood had expanded clonally by week 6 at 0.1 to 3.0 mg/kg.

Method: immunoSEQ multiplex PCR; TCRdb's copy keeps in-frame clones and lacks some. The sample carries about 48,000 clones, roughly three quarters recorded once. V shed 0 bases and J 4 bases; nucleotides not matched to a gene: 3. CDR1 and CDR2 from the germline V gene are SGHRS and YFSETQ. The CDR3 is 15 amino acids. The sample here was CD4+ or CD8+ T cells sorted from blood, taken in a trial of the OX40 agonist ivuxolimab. This receptor was taken from an adult with an advanced solid tumor such as melanoma, head and neck, liver or kidney cancer. This chain joins TRBV5-1 and TRBJ2-3; 9 positions match TRBD2. CDR3 bases: TGCGCCAGCAGCTTGGGCGGGAGGGACGCAGATACGCAGTATTTT. Its translation is CASSLGGRDADTQYF.